The 18 T cell receptor beta chains in this list originate from one sample, sequenced in a study of Ad26.COV2.S vaccination and SARS-CoV-2 variants. The treatment: 15 to 20 received Ad26.COV2.S at low or high dose, single or two shots; 5 received placebo; per-sample allocation not given. Sample collection was performed on day 63 after the first vaccine or placebo injection. TCRdb's table, derived via immunoSEQ multiplex PCR, lists solely in-frame clones and lacks some. The sample includes 350,000 to 400,000 clones, 80% to 90% of them seen just once. The material sequenced was peripheral blood, taken in a trial of Ad26.COV2.S vaccine versus placebo. The receptors originated from a person between 18 and 65 years old who received the Ad26.COV2.S COVID-19 vaccine or a placebo.

This chain joins TRBV7-2 and TRBJ2-1; the D gene could be TRBD1 or TRBD2 (5 bases each). Trimming left V 1 base short and J 6 bases short, with 16 bases between. The CDR3 consists of 16 residues. Germline loops: CDR1 SGHTA, CDR2 FQGNSA. CDR3 coding DNA: TGTGCCAGCAGCTTAGTCGTGCGGAGGACATTCAATGAGCAGTTCTTC. This sequence encodes CASSLVVRRTFNEQFF. The full variable domain, completed using reference TRBV7-2 and TRBJ2-1, is GAGVSQSPSNKVTEKGKDVELRCDPISGHTALYWYRQSLGQGLEFLIYFQGNSAPDKSGLPSDRFSAERTGGSVSTLTIQRTQQEDSAVYLCASSLVVRRTFNEQFFGPGTRLTVL.

This clone was recorded only once. The chain employs TRBV5-1 and TRBJ1-5; TRBD1 agrees at 9 bases. Trimming cost V 4 bases and J 5 bases; bases outside gene matches: 4. This CDR3 comprises 14 residues. Germline V gives CDR1 SGHRS, CDR2 YFSETQ. The DNA for the CDR3 is TGCGCCAGCAGCCCACAGGGGGCGGATCAGCCCCAGCATTTT. This encodes CASSPQGADQPQHF. Drawing the rest from reference TRBV5-1 and TRBJ1-5, the complete variable domain is KAGVTQTPRYLIKTRGQQVTLSCSPISGHRSVSWYQQTPGQGLQFLFEYFSETQRNKGNFPGRFSGRQFSNSRSEMNVSTLELGDSALYLCASSPQGADQPQHFGDGTRLSIL.

The chain recombines TRBV27 with TRBJ2-1; 9 nucleotides agree with TRBD2. The V and J ends lost 2 bases and 3 bases, in that order; junction bases with no gene match: 11. The germline gives CDR1 MNHEY, CDR2 SMNVEV (reference sequence). The CDR3 consists of 18 residues. This chain's CDR3 is CASSLARASGVFYNEQFF. For the CDR3, the DNA is TGTGCCAGCAGTTTAGCCCGGGCTAGCGGGGTTTTCTACAATGAGCAGTTCTTC.

The table lists this clone with a few counts. The chain links TRBV27 to TRBJ2-2; TRBD2 aligns across 7 bases. Looked up from germline, CDR1 is MNHEY and CDR2 is SMNVEV (reference sequence). CDR3 length equals 16 residues. Trimming at V came to 5 bases and at J to 2 bases, leaving 8 bases not matched to a gene. The CDR3 DNA sequence: TGTGCCAGCAGTCCCCAGCGGGGAGGTAACACCGGGGAGCTGTTTTTT. Its protein product is CASSPQRGGNTGELFF.

This rearrangement joins TRBV10-3 to TRBJ2-7, with D hard to call. V was cut by 7 bases and J by 1 base, with 14 bases left in between. CDR3 length equals 14 residues. Per the germline V gene, CDR1 is ENHRY and CDR2 is SYGVKD. CDR3 residues: CAIKKTAQSYEQYF. In DNA, the CDR3 is TGTGCCATCAAGAAAACGGCTCAATCCTACGAGCAGTACTTC.

This sequence joins TRBV7-8 and TRBJ1-5, with 9 positions matching TRBD1. CDR3 length equals 16 residues. CDR1 and CDR2 (germline): SGHVS, FQNEAQ. V lost 5 bases, J lost 0 bases, and 5 bases stayed unmatched. CDR3 loop: CASSDGTGRSNQPQHF. CDR3 nucleotide sequence: TGTGCCAGCAGCGACGGGACAGGGCGTAGCAATCAGCCCCAGCATTTT.

The chain couples TRBV5-1 to TRBJ2-3, with D possibly being TRBD1 (5 bases). The germline gives CDR1 SGHRS, CDR2 YFSETQ. V shed 4 bases and J shed 2 bases, with 20 bases lying between them. CDR3 length: 17 residues. CDR3 in DNA: TGCGCCAGCAGCCCGTACGCCAGGGTGTTTAACACAGATACGCAGTATTTT. Translating it yields CASSPYARVFNTDTQYF.

The DNA of the CDR3 is TGCGCCAGCAGCCGAACACCGGGACTAGACCAAGAGACCCAGTACTTC. Translating it yields CASSRTPGLDQETQYF. This chain links TRBV4-1 with TRBJ2-5; 8 bases align to TRBD2. Germline V gene lookup returns CDR1 MGHRA and CDR2 YSYEKL. This CDR3 comprises 16 residues. The junction had 7 bases not matched to a gene; V was cut back by 4 bases and J by 0 bases.

This chain links TRBV19 with TRBJ2-2, with D perhaps matching TRBD1 or TRBD2 (5 bases each). The germline V and J ends were trimmed by 3 bases and 3 bases, with 8 bases remaining between them. Germline V gene sequence: CDR1 LNHDA, CDR2 SQIVND (reference sequence). This CDR3 is built from 14 residues. The CDR3 DNA follows: TGTGCCAGTAGTATTTTGGGGGACACCGGGGAGCTGTTTTTT. It is translated as CASSILGDTGELFF.

This sequence joins TRBV24-1 and TRBJ2-2, with 7 bases that match TRBD1. Trimming cost V 7 bases and J 1 base; bases outside gene matches: 11. Looked up from germline, CDR1 is KGHDR and CDR2 is SFDVKD. The CDR3 runs to 17 residues. The CDR3: CATSEPGQTKNTGELFF. In DNA form, the CDR3 reads TGTGCCACCAGCGAACCGGGACAGACCAAGAACACCGGGGAGCTGTTTTTT.

The chain has TRBV19 and TRBJ2-7; D perhaps matches TRBD1 (5 bases). CDR3 length: 15 residues. Trimming left V 1 base short and J 0 bases short, with 10 bases between. Germline CDR1 is LNHDA and CDR2 is SQIVND (reference sequence). CDR3 coding DNA: TGTGCCAGTAGTATAGGACAGACGAGCTCCTACGAGCAGTACTTC. It encodes CASSIGQTSSYEQYF. Supplemented by reference TRBV19 and TRBJ2-7, the full variable domain reads DGGITQSPKYLFRKEGQNVTLSCEQNLNHDAMYWYRQDPGQGLRLIYYSQIVNDFQKGDIAEGYSVSREKKESFPLTVTSAQKNPTAFYLCASSIGQTSSYEQYFGPGTRLTVT.

The chain has TRBV5-1 and TRBJ2-2; D is perhaps TRBD1 (6 bases). Germline CDR1 is SGHRS and CDR2 is YFSETQ. The CDR3 is 17 amino acids. V lost 0 bases and J lost 4, with 16 bases in between. CDR3 coding DNA: TGCGCCAGCAGCTTGGCAGGGGCTCCCAGTCGCACCGGGGAGCTGTTTTTT. It translates to CASSLAGAPSRTGELFF.

The rearrangement joins TRBV11-1 to TRBJ2-3, with D hard to call. The CDR3 contains 14 residues. Trimming removed 7 bases from V and 5 bases from J, with 16 bases in between. Germline V CDR1 and CDR2: SGHAT, FQDESV (reference sequence). The CDR3 spells CASKLSYSKDTQYF. In DNA, the CDR3 is TGTGCCAGCAAATTGAGTTATTCCAAAGATACGCAGTATTTT. Combining the CDR3 with reference TRBV11-1 and TRBJ2-3 gives the whole variable domain EAEVAQSPRYKITEKSQAVAFWCDPISGHATLYWYRQILGQGPELLVQFQDESVVDDSQLPKDRFSAERLKGVDSTLKIQPAELGDSAMYLCASKLSYSKDTQYFGPGTRLTVL.

V and J are TRBV3-1 (or the pseudogene TRBV3-2) and TRBJ1-4; D is undetermined. CDR3 length equals 14 residues. V lost 3 bases to trimming and J lost 4 bases, with 9 bases between them. Germline CDR1 reads LGHDT; CDR2 reads YNNKEL (reference sequence). The CDR3 coding sequence is TGTGCCAGCAGCCATCGGTCTAATAATGAAAAACTGTTTTTT. This translates into CASSHRSNNEKLFF.

The table lists this clone with a count of one. This chain links TRBV6-1 with TRBJ1-6, with 9 bases matching TRBD1. Germline CDR1 and CDR2: MNHNS and SASEGT. V lost 4 bases to trimming and J lost 7 bases; unmatched junction nucleotides: 8. The CDR3 has 16 amino acids. CDR3 in amino acids: CASSVDTGQGNSPLHF. CDR3 nucleotides: TGTGCCAGCAGTGTAGATACGGGACAGGGCAATTCACCCCTCCACTTT.

The J gene is TRBJ2-2, the V gene TRBV13; 10 bases are a match to TRBD2. V lost 8 bases, J lost 6 bases, and 9 bases stayed unmatched. The germline V gene has CDR1 PRHDT and CDR2 FYEKMQ (reference sequence). There are 15 residues in the CDR3. CDR3 loop: CASVKRGGQSGELFF. The CDR3 DNA reads TGTGCCAGCGTCAAGCGGGGGGGCCAGTCCGGGGAGCTGTTTTTT.

This chain connects TRBV11-2 to TRBJ1-5; tentative D call: TRBD1 (5 bases). Between the trimmed V and J ends, which lost 2 bases and 3 bases, there was a span of 14 bases. The CDR3 is 16 residues long. The germline gives CDR1 SGHAT, CDR2 FQNNGV. DNA for the CDR3: TGTGCCAGCAGCTTACTCCGGGACGGTTACAATCAGCCCCAGCATTTT. Translating it yields CASSLLRDGYNQPQHF.

This chain uses TRBV6-5 with TRBJ1-4; the D is unclear. CDR1 is MNHEY, CDR2 SVGAGI, per germline. CDR3 size: 15 residues. The V end was cut by 5 bases, the J end by 5 bases, with 15 bases between. The DNA of the CDR3 is TGTGCCAGCAGTCCTAGGACGGAAGTAAATGAAAAACTGTTTTTT. Its protein is CASSPRTEVNEKLFF.